This entry is about one T cell receptor beta chain. The sample comes from a study of OX40 agonist ivuxolimab in advanced cancers. The protocol was immunoSEQ multiplex PCR, while the TCRdb copy is restricted to in-frame clones and leaves out a portion. Of tens of thousands of clones in the sample, roughly 82% were seen once. This specimen was CD4+ or CD8+ T cells sorted from blood, taken in a trial of the OX40 agonist ivuxolimab. The sequence came from an adult with an advanced solid tumor such as melanoma, head and neck, liver or kidney cancer.

CDR3 sequence reads: CASGPKERINTEAFF. CDR3 sequence (DNA): TGTGCTAGTGGACCCAAGGAAAGAATTAACACTGAAGCTTTCTTT. The chain uses TRBV12-5 and TRBJ1-1, with D unresolved. The V end lost 6 bases, the J end lost 2 bases, and 16 bases lay between the germline ends. CDR3 size: 15 residues. Germline V gene lookup returns CDR1 LGHNT and CDR2 FRNRAP.